This T cell receptor (beta chain) was recovered during a study of CD8+ T cells in alopecia areata. As for treatment: oral pan-JAK inhibitor, 5-10 mg twice daily. Extracted RNA was reverse transcribed, and the resulting cDNA served as sequencing template. The protocol was immunoSEQ multiplex PCR, while the TCRdb copy is restricted to in-frame clones and leaves out a portion. This table holds some 150,000 clones, about 88% found once. Germline V gene data show CDR1 as SGHDT and CDR2 as YYEEEE. This CDR3 has 15 amino acids. The J segment lost 5 bases and the V segment lost 2 bases, leaving 10 bases of the junction unmatched.

The sequence was obtained from a human donor with alopecia areata. This chain joins TRBV5-6 and TRBJ2-7; 7 bases fit TRBD1. The sample consisted of CD8+ T cells sorted from blood, taken at week 4, from a patient treated with tofacitinib. The chain's CDR3 is CASSFIGTALNEQYF. In DNA, the CDR3 is TGTGCCAGCAGCTTCATTGGGACAGCTCTCAACGAGCAGTACTTC.